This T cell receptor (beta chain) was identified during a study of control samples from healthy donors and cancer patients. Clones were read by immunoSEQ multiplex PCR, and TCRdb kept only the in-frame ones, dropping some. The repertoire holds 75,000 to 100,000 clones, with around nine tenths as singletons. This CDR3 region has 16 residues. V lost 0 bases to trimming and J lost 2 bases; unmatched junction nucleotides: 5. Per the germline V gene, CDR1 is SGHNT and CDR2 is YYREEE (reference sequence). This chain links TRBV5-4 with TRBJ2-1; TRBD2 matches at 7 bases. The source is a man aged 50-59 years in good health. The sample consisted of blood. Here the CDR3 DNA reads TGTGCCAGCAGCTTGGCTAGCGGTGGACCCTACAATGAGCAGTTCTTC. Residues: CASSLASGGPYNEQFF. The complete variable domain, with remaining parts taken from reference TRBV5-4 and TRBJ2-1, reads ETGVTQSPTHLIKTRGQQVTLRCSSQSGHNTVSWYQQALGQGPQFIFQYYREEENGRGNFPPRFSGLQFPNYSSELNVNALELDDSALYLCASSLASGGPYNEQFFGPGTRLTVL.